Presented here are 32 T cell receptor beta chains from one specimen sequenced in a study of blood T cells in healthy people across ages. The second PCR ran roughly 6 to 12 cycles with a sample-barcoded 5' primer and J-beta primers. TCRdb passed the 5' RACE reads through MiXCR, listing each CDR3 protein once. Of around 1.1 million distinct CDR3 sequences in the sample, more than 30% were seen once. Specimen: blood. These receptors were taken from a man between 18 and 29 years old in good health.

This sequence joins TRBV4-1 and TRBJ2-1; D not certain. The ends were cut back, 1 base at V and 9 bases at J, with 10 bases in the middle. The germline CDR1 and CDR2 sequences are MGHRA and YSYEKL. CDR3 length equals 13 residues. For the CDR3, the DNA is TGCGCCAGCAGCCAAGGCTCGTATAGTGAGCAGTTCTTC. Its protein product is CASSQGSYSEQFF.

The chain links TRBV7-4 to TRBJ1-5, with unresolved D. The V gene lost 8 bases and the J gene lost 7 bases, with 3 bases spanning the gap. Germline CDR1 and CDR2: SGHVT and SQSDAQ. This CDR3 is 9 amino acids long. CDR3 amino acids: CASEQPQHF. The CDR3 DNA sequence: TGTGCCAGCGAACAGCCCCAGCATTTT.

The chain is built from TRBV4-1 and TRBJ2-5; TRBD2 matches at 7 bases. Germline CDR1 reads MGHRA; CDR2 reads YSYEKL. The CDR3 is 15 amino acids. The V gene end was trimmed by 4 bases and the J gene end by 11 bases; junction bases not matched to a gene: 16. CDR3 protein: CASSLLVSLAGEQYF. CDR3 DNA sequence: TGCGCCAGCAGCCTCCTGGTCAGCCTTGCGGGGGAGCAGTACTTC.

This clonotype was counted a few times. CDR3 residues: CASSLAAGMNSPLHF. The CDR3 DNA reads TGTGCCAGCAGCTTAGCGGCAGGAATGAATTCACCCCTCCACTTT. The chain is built from TRBV11-2 and TRBJ1-6; D gene ambiguous. Trimming stripped 1 base from V and 7 bases from J, with 11 bases between. The CDR3 is 15 residues long. The germline V gene has CDR1 SGHAT and CDR2 FQNNGV.

The rearrangement joins TRBV4-1 to TRBJ1-2; D remains unclear. Germline-derived CDR1 and CDR2 are MGHRA and YSYEKL. V was pared by 0 bases and J by 2 bases, with 13 bases between. The CDR3 sequence is 16 residues long. CDR3 sequence: CASSQDPGGVNYGYTF. As DNA, the CDR3 is TGCGCCAGCAGCCAAGATCCAGGTGGAGTAAACTATGGCTACACCTTC.

As concerns this clonotype: Relative to the germline gene, one junction end is altered; a read error may explain this. This chain joins TRBV7-9 and TRBJ2-3, with D possibly being TRBD1 (6 bases). CDR1 and CDR2 from the germline V gene are SEHNR and FQNEAQ (reference sequence). There are 15 residues in the CDR3. The CDR3 sequence: CANSFPGHPWDTQYF. In DNA form, the CDR3 reads TGTGCCAACAGCTTTCCGGGACATCCCTGGGATACGCAGTATTTT.

This clonotype turned up a few times. The chain joins TRBV7-9 to TRBJ1-4; 7 bases fit TRBD1. Germline V CDR1 and CDR2: SEHNR, FQNEAQ (reference sequence). Trimming at V came to 7 bases and at J to 8 bases, leaving 13 bases not matched to a gene. The length of the CDR3 is 15 residues. The CDR3 is CASTPPGGRGEKLFF. DNA of the CDR3: TGTGCCAGCACCCCTCCAGGGGGAAGGGGAGAAAAACTGTTTTTT.

The chain recombines TRBV9 with TRBJ2-1, with 9 nucleotides matching TRBD1. The V gene end was trimmed by 0 bases and the J gene end by 3 bases; junction bases not matched to a gene: 7. The V gene's germline CDR1 is SGDLS and CDR2 YYNGEE. This CDR3 spans 17 amino acids. For the CDR3, the DNA is TGTGCCAGCAGCGTAGGGACAGGGGCTCACCTCTACAATGAGCAGTTCTTC. Its translation: CASSVGTGAHLYNEQFF.

In this sample, this clonotype turned up a few times. The chain links TRBV5-1 to TRBJ2-7; D may be TRBD1 or TRBD2 (7 bases each). Per the germline V gene, CDR1 is SGHRS and CDR2 is YFSETQ. V lost 4 bases to trimming and J lost 5 bases, with 16 bases between them. CDR3 length equals 14 residues. This CDR3 reads CASSGGDSYHEQYF. The CDR3 DNA follows: TGCGCCAGCAGCGGGGGGGACAGTTATCACGAGCAGTACTTC.

This clonotype was observed a few times. This chain's CDR3 is CASSLAAQDYGYTF. As DNA, the CDR3 is TGTGCCAGCAGCTTGGCGGCCCAGGACTATGGCTACACCTTC. V gene TRBV5-5 combines with J gene TRBJ1-2; D remains ambiguous. The CDR3 length is 14 residues. Trimming took off 0 bases at V and 3 bases at J, with 9 bases between the two ends. Germline V lookup: CDR1 SGHKS, CDR2 YYEKEE (reference sequence).

The V call is TRBV7-7, the J call TRBJ1-5; unclear D gene. The V and J ends lost 3 bases and 1 base respectively, with 10 bases between them. This CDR3 is built from 15 residues. Germline CDR1 reads SSHAT; CDR2 reads FNYEAQ (reference sequence). CDR3 region: CASSFRLGSNQPQHF. The CDR3 DNA is TGTGCCAGCAGCTTTCGTTTGGGGAGCAATCAGCCCCAGCATTTT.

This clonotype was counted many times. V usage is TRBV7-2 and J usage is TRBJ2-3; the D gene is possibly TRBD2 (6 bases). CDR1 SGHTA and CDR2 FQGNSA come from the germline V gene. This CDR3 is built from 15 residues. Trimming left V 4 bases short and J 0 bases short, with 11 bases between. The CDR3 region has the DNA TGTGCCAGCAGCTCCCGTGGGACTAGCACAGATACGCAGTATTTT. This encodes CASSSRGTSTDTQYF.

For this clonotype: Germline is not matched at one junction end, which may reflect a read error. V is TRBV7-7 and J is TRBJ2-5; D not certain. CDR1 is SSHAT and CDR2 is FNYEAQ in the germline V gene (reference sequence). CDR3 length: 14 amino acids. The CDR3 DNA reads as TGTGCTAGCAGCCCAGTAGACATACAAGAGACCCAGTACTTC. It is translated as CASSPVDIQETQYF.

The chain couples TRBV20-1 to TRBJ1-6; D perhaps matches TRBD1 (6 bases). This CDR3 region has 14 residues. In germline, CDR1 is DFQATT, CDR2 SNEGSKA (reference sequence). With 3 bases removed from V and 8 bases from J, the gap between germline ends came to 14 bases. The CDR3 loop is CSARNQGPHSPLHF. CDR3 in DNA: TGCAGTGCTAGGAATCAGGGGCCTCATTCACCCCTCCACTTT.

V gene TRBV7-2 combines with J gene TRBJ2-3; 10 bases are a match to TRBD1. Germline V gene lookup returns CDR1 SGHTA and CDR2 FQGNSA. This CDR3 comprises 16 residues. V shed 5 bases, J shed 2 bases, and the junction held 7 bases outside the gene matches. CDR3 in DNA: TGTGCCAGCAGCGCCGACAGGGGGCGGGTCACAGATACGCAGTATTTT. Encoded protein: CASSADRGRVTDTQYF.

This chain joins TRBV28 and TRBJ1-4; no reliable D call. CDR1 is MDHEN and CDR2 is SYDVKM in the germline V gene. The V and J ends lost 3 bases and 13 bases respectively, with 12 bases between them. This CDR3 contains 12 residues. CDR3 in amino acids: CASSFVGLGLFF. CDR3 nucleotides: TGTGCCAGCAGTTTCGTAGGGTTAGGACTGTTTTTT.

V gene TRBV7-9 combines with J gene TRBJ2-4, with D perhaps matching TRBD1 or TRBD2 (5 bases each). Trimming stripped 2 bases from V and 0 bases from J, with 14 bases between. The CDR3 loop spans 17 amino acids. Germline V lookup: CDR1 SEHNR, CDR2 FQNEAQ (reference sequence). The CDR3 spells CASSLSGDPLAKNIQYF. The CDR3 DNA is TGTGCCAGCAGCTTATCCGGGGACCCACTAGCCAAAAACATTCAGTACTTC.

The V call is TRBV18, the J call TRBJ1-6; D remains unclear. Germline V gives CDR1 KGHSH, CDR2 LQKENI. This CDR3 has 12 residues. Between the trimmed V and J ends, which lost 4 bases and 4 bases, there was a span of 2 bases. For the CDR3, the DNA is TGTGCCAGCTCACAATATAATTCACCCCTCCACTTT. Translated, it gives CASSQYNSPLHF.

This clonotype was seen more than once but under ten times. V gene TRBV18 combines with J gene TRBJ1-6; D gene uncertain. CDR1 KGHSH and CDR2 LQKENI come from the germline V gene. This CDR3 has 15 amino acids. The V end was cut by 5 bases, the J end by 5 bases, with 13 bases between. The CDR3 reads CASSAQIDDNSPLHF. Written as DNA, the CDR3 is TGTGCCAGCTCAGCCCAGATCGACGATAATTCACCCCTCCACTTT.

This clonotype was found a few times. The gene calls are TRBV12-3 or TRBV12-4 and TRBJ2-4; TRBD1 might be the D (5 bases). The CDR3 sequence is 14 residues long. The V end lost 4 bases, the J end lost 5 bases, and 12 bases lay between the germline ends. This CDR3 reads CASSSGRVENIQYF. Written as DNA, the CDR3 is TGTGCCAGCAGTTCCGGCAGGGTGGAAAACATTCAGTACTTC.

This clonotype was seen at least ten times. The gene calls are TRBV2 and TRBJ2-5; the D gene is possibly TRBD1 (6 bases). The CDR3 length is 12 residues. V was trimmed by 8 bases and J by 4 bases, leaving 11 bases between them. Germline lookup yields CDR1 SNHLY and CDR2 FYNNEI. The CDR3 DNA reads TGTGCCAGCGGGGGCGAGGGAGAGACCCAGTACTTC. Protein: CASGGEGETQYF. Looking up the rest from reference TRBV2 and TRBJ2-5 gives the full variable domain: EPEVTQTPSHQVTQMGQEVILRCVPISNHLYFYWYRQILGQKVEFLVSFYNNEISEKSEIFDDQFSVERPDGSNFTLKIRSTKLEDSAMYFCASGGEGETQYFGPGTRLLVL.

The chain couples TRBV6-5 to TRBJ2-3, with 7 positions matching TRBD1. The junction had 6 bases not matched to a gene; V was cut back by 2 bases and J by 4 bases. This CDR3 comprises 15 residues. Germline V gene data show CDR1 as MNHEY and CDR2 as SVGAGI. DNA of the CDR3: TGTGCCAGCAGTTACGGGCCAACAGGGGCAGATACGCAGTATTTT. It translates to CASSYGPTGADTQYF.

The rearrangement joins TRBV3-1 to TRBJ1-6; tentatively, D is TRBD1 (5 bases). V was clipped by 2 bases and J by 5 bases, with 10 bases between them. Germline V CDR1 and CDR2: LGHDT, YNNKEL (reference sequence). The CDR3 spans 15 residues. The CDR3 protein is CASSQSGRDNSPLHF. Written as DNA, the CDR3 is TGTGCCAGCAGCCAATCTGGCAGGGATAATTCACCCCTCCACTTT.

This rearrangement joins TRBV5-4 to TRBJ2-3; 8 bases line up with TRBD1. Trimming removed 4 bases from V and 1 base from J; junction bases left unmatched: 14. The CDR3 sequence is 18 residues long. CDR1 and CDR2 (germline): SGHNT, YYREEE (reference sequence). The CDR3 region is CASSPYGWTGSGTDTQYF. The CDR3 DNA reads TGTGCCAGCAGCCCCTACGGTTGGACAGGGTCTGGCACAGATACGCAGTATTTT.

This clonotype was seen only a few times. A read error may explain this, as a much larger clone is one base away. V and J are TRBV5-1 and TRBJ2-5; D is unclear. The CDR3 runs 13 residues. The germline CDR1 and CDR2 sequences are SGHRS and YFSETQ. The CDR3 coding sequence is TGCGCCAGTTCGAGAAGCGTCCAAGGGACCCAGTACTTC. It codes for CASSRSVQGTQYF.

This clonotype was detected ten times or more. The chain uses TRBV10-3 and TRBJ2-5, with TRBD1 as a possible D gene (6 bases). The CDR3 consists of 14 residues. Germline V gene lookup returns CDR1 ENHRY and CDR2 SYGVKD. Between the trimmed V and J ends, which lost 0 bases and 3 bases, there was a span of 8 bases. CDR3 in DNA: TGTGCCATCAGTGAGTCGAACAGGGAAGAGACCCAGTACTTC. This gives the protein CAISESNREETQYF.

Regarding this clonotype: At one end, the junction sequence differs from germline, possibly due to a read error. The V call is TRBV5-1, the J call TRBJ2-1; 8 bases fit TRBD1. The CDR3 has 15 amino acids. Looked up from germline, CDR1 is SGHRS and CDR2 is YFSETQ. CDR3: CACSYGQGVHLEQFF. The CDR3 DNA is TGCGCCTGCAGCTACGGACAGGGTGTACACCTCGAGCAGTTCTTC.

This clonotype was observed a few times. The gene calls are TRBV7-8 and TRBJ2-3; TRBD2 matches at 15 bases. The V gene's germline CDR1 is SGHVS and CDR2 FQNEAQ. This CDR3 region has 17 residues. Trimming took 2 bases from V and 3 from J; bases not matched to a gene: 3. The CDR3: CASSLRTSGGGTDTQYF. In DNA form, the CDR3 reads TGTGCCAGCAGCTTACGGACTAGCGGGGGGGGGACAGATACGCAGTATTTT.

Written as DNA, the CDR3 is TGTGCCACCGAGTGGGGTTCTAATGAGCGGTACTTC. Residues: CATEWGSNERYF. J is TRBJ2-5 and V is TRBV6-6; D is uncertain. Trimming cost V 10 bases and J 13 bases, with 22 bases left between them. Looked up from germline, CDR1 is MNHNY and CDR2 is SVGAGI (reference sequence). This CDR3 has 12 residues.

This chain uses TRBV9 with TRBJ2-3, with 7 bases aligning to TRBD1. Per the germline V gene, CDR1 is SGDLS and CDR2 is YYNGEE. V gave up 3 bases and J gave up 2 bases; unmatched junction bases: 9. This CDR3 is built from 16 residues. The CDR3 loop is CASSARQGSITDTQYF. The DNA of the CDR3 is TGTGCCAGCAGCGCCCGACAGGGTTCCATCACAGATACGCAGTATTTT.

This rearrangement joins TRBV20-1 to TRBJ2-7; D tentatively reads TRBD1 or TRBD2 (5 bases each). Trimming shortened V by 0 bases and J by 2 bases, and 14 bases separated the two germline ends. CDR1 is DFQATT and CDR2 is SNEGSKA in the germline V gene (reference sequence). The CDR3 runs 15 residues. The DNA for the CDR3 is TGCAGTGCTAGAGATCCGGGACGGAAGCCCTACGAGCAGTACTTC. The encoded protein is CSARDPGRKPYEQYF.

There are a few counts of this clonotype. One end of the junction does not line up with germline, which may come from a read error. The rearrangement uses TRBV10-3 and TRBJ1-1; a weak D match, TRBD1 (5 bases). Germline CDR1 reads ENHRY; CDR2 reads SYGVKD. This CDR3 is built from 15 residues. CDR3 residues: CAVRQTNPKNTEAFF. CDR3 sequence (DNA): TGTGCCGTCAGACAGACAAACCCCAAAAACACTGAAGCTTTCTTT.